This T cell receptor (beta chain) emerged from a study of siplizumab effects on memory and regulatory T cells. V gave up 3 bases and J gave up 0 bases, with 10 bases separating them. Germline V gene data show CDR1 as SGHTS and CDR2 as YDEGEE. CDR3 length equals 16 residues. The data were produced by immunoSEQ multiplex PCR, yet TCRdb's version contains in-frame clones alone and is incomplete. Found here are roughly 92,000 clones, approximately 95% of them singletons; the top ten hold 0.3%. Sequenced sample: non-Treg CD4+ T cells sorted from blood. The receptor's source is a human donor in good health. This chain uses TRBV5-8 with TRBJ2-6; D is unclear. The CDR3 DNA sequence: TGTGCCAGCAGCTATGGACCGTTCTCTGGGGCCAACGTCCTGACTTTC. Translated: CASSYGPFSGANVLTF.